This TCR beta chain was documented in a study of T cell responses to AZD1222 COVID-19 vaccine. General observations from the study: Females made up more of the donors, who were largely white British, and clonal diversity may have come out too low. Across the whole spike, CD4 TCRs peaked at regions 160-218 and 743-854.

Profiled with immunoSEQ multiplex PCR; TCRdb holds only in-frame clones, not every one. The sample holds 30,000 to 35,000 clones; roughly 92% are singletons and the top ten take roughly 42%. This clone was picked up one time. No antigen is known for it. The CDR3 spans 16 residues. Germline loops: CDR1 KGHSH, CDR2 LQKENI. V was clipped by 1 base and J by 6 bases; unmatched bases: 9. The sequence was obtained from an adult in good health. The material sequenced was peripheral blood, taken on day 0 of AZD1222 vaccination. J is TRBJ2-7 and V is TRBV18, with 10 bases aligning to TRBD1. Written as DNA, the CDR3 is TGTGCCAGCTCACCACAAGGACAGGGGGTAATGGGCGAGCAGTACTTC. This codes for CASSPQGQGVMGEQYF.